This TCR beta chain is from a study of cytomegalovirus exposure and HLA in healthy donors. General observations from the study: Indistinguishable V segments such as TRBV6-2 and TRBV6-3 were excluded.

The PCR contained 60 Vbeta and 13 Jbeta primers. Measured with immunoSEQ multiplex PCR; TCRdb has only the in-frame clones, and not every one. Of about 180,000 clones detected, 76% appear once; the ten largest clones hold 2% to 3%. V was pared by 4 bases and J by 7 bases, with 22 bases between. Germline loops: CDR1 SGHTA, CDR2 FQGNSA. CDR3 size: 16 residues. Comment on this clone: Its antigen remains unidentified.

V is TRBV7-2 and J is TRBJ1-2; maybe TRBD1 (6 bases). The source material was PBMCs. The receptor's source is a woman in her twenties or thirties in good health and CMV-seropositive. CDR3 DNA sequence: TGTGCCAGCAGCTCCCCTGGGGGCAGCCAAGTAGTTGGCTACACCTTC. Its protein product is CASSSPGGSQVVGYTF. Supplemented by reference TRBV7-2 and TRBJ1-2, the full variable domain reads GAGVSQSPSNKVTEKGKDVELRCDPISGHTALYWYRQSLGQGLEFLIYFQGNSAPDKSGLPSDRFSAERTGGSVSTLTIQRTQQEDSAVYLCASSSPGGSQVVGYTFGSGTRLTVV.